This is a list of T cell receptor beta chains from one sample in a study of neurological immune-mediated disorders. TCRdb re-derived calls from the 5' RACE reads in MiXCR, one entry per CDR3 protein. The profile shows over 45,000 distinct CDR3 sequences, about 25% of them singletons. The sample comprised PBMCs. Every receptor here comes from a woman aged 70-85 years in good health. Both conserved end residues are part of each CDR3. A D gene is named only where the DNA matches it firmly. Only part of the rows carry a size: once, few, many, or a class if the clone is expanded.

clone_size	v_call	j_call	d_call	cdr3_nt	cdr3_aa
-	TRBV24-1	TRBJ1-5	-	TGTGCCACCAGTGATCGGCGGACTAGGCAGCCCCAGCATTTT	CATSDRRTRQPQHF
-	TRBV5-1	TRBJ1-1	-	TGCGCAAGCACGTTTGACGGGACGAACACTGAAGCTTTCTTT	CASTFDGTNTEAFF
-	TRBV7-2	TRBJ2-3	-	TGTGCCAGCAGCATAGCTGGTACACCCACAGATACGCAGTATTTT	CASSIAGTPTDTQYF
many	TRBV2	TRBJ1-1	-	TGTGCCAGCAGCCAGGGAGGGAACACTGAAGCTTTCTTT	CASSQGGNTEAFF
many	TRBV12-3/TRBV12-4	TRBJ2-1	-	TGTGCCAGCAGTTTTAGGAGTAGATCTACTGAGCAGTTCTTC	CASSFRSRSTEQFF
many	TRBV20-1	TRBJ1-1	TRBD1	TGCAGTGCTAGACGGGACAGGGTGGACACTGAAGCTTTCTTT	CSARRDRVDTEAFF
many	TRBV6-6	TRBJ2-1	-	TGTGCCAGCAGTAGTTATAGTGAGCAGTTCTTC	CASSSYSEQFF
many	TRBV20-1	TRBJ2-5	TRBD2	TGCAGTGCTAGAGATGCTCTAGCGGGAGTGCCCCAGTACTTC	CSARDALAGVPQYF
medium-sized	TRBV4-3	TRBJ1-6	-	TGCGCCAGCAGCCAAGAATATAATGGACGGAATAATTCACCCCTCCACTTT	CASSQEYNGRNNSPLHF
many	TRBV29-1	TRBJ2-1	-	TGCAGCGTTCTCGTCGGGAGACACTACAATGAGCAGTTCTTC	CSVLVGRHYNEQFF
-	TRBV10-2	TRBJ1-2	-	TGCGCCAGCAGTGCAGGGCTCTATGGCTACACCTTC	CASSAGLYGYTF
-	TRBV5-1	TRBJ2-7	TRBD1	TGCGCCAGCAGCTGGGGACAGGGGGCACCTGCCTACGAGCAGTACTTC	CASSWGQGAPAYEQYF